This T cell receptor (beta chain) is from a study of CD8 T cells in Susac syndrome. Trimming took 1 base from V and 5 from J, leaving 9 bases between them. This CDR3 has 14 residues. Germline V CDR1 and CDR2: SGHAT, FQNNGV. Sequencing targeted TCR beta in blood CD8+ and CD4+ T cells. TEMRA cells were FACS-enriched, and CD8+ and CD4+ T cells were isolated negatively. The RNA input was roughly 0.45 to 1 ug, and it was reverse transcribed with random hexamers. An immunoSEQ multiplex PCR generated amplified TCR beta CDR3 products spanning 54 Vbeta and 13 Jbeta. TCRdb independently ran MiXCR on the immunoSEQ multiplex PCR reads; one entry per CDR3 protein. Of hundreds of thousands of distinct CDR3 sequences listed, roughly 84% are singletons.

Sequencing was performed on CD8+ T cells from PBMCs. The receptor was derived from a human donor with multiple sclerosis. The V call is TRBV11-2, the J call TRBJ1-3; D is undetermined. Here the CDR3 DNA reads TGTGCCAGCAGCTTAGTGACGGTCAGAAACACCATATATTTT. This translates into CASSLVTVRNTIYF.